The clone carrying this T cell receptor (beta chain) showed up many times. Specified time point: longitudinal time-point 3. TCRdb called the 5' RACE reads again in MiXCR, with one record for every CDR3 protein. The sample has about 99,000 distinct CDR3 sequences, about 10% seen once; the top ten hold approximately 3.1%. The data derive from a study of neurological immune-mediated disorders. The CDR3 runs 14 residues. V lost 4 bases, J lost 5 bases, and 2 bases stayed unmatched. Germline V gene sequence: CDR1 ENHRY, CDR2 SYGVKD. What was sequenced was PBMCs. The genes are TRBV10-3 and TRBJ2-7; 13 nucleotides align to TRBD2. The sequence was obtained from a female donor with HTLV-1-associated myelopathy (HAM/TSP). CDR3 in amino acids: CAISGTSGGNEQYF. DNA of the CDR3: TGTGCCATCAGTGGGACTAGCGGGGGAAACGAGCAGTACTTC.